The rows below give T cell receptor beta chains drawn from one sample of a study of OX40 agonist ivuxolimab in advanced cancers. Generated by immunoSEQ multiplex PCR, the TCRdb table keeps only in-frame clones and is missing some. The table has some 74,000 clones, approximately 94% seen once; the top ten hold around a tenth. The sample consisted of CD4+ or CD8+ T cells sorted from blood, taken in a trial of the OX40 agonist ivuxolimab. These receptors were collected from an adult with an advanced solid tumor such as melanoma, head and neck, liver or kidney cancer. CDR3s include the opening cysteine and the closing phenylalanine or tryptophan. Fields, in order: CDR3 length, J gene, V gene, D gene, CDR3 protein. The D gene is left open where the match is weak.

14	NA	TRBV5-6	NA	CASSWGDSNYEQYF
14	TRBJ1-3	TRBV7-9	NA	CASSLYRDGNTIYF
13	TRBJ2-5	TRBV7-6	NA	CASRIQGAETQYF
15	TRBJ2-7	TRBV7-9	NA	CASRVYGSVSYEQYF
15	TRBJ2-6	TRBV5-4	NA	CASSFTGSGANVLTF
17	TRBJ2-1	TRBV4-3	TRBD2	CASSQDAGGSPGNEQFF
15	NA	TRBV6-1	NA	CASSGPGTATYEQYF
15	TRBJ2-7	TRBV4-1	NA	CASSQGRNAAYEQYF
12	TRBJ2-1	TRBV7-9	TRBD2	CASSLRGDEQFF
15	TRBJ2-1	TRBV5-8	NA	CASSLDLSPYNEQFF
16	TRBJ2-3	TRBV10-1	NA	CASSGGPGAFTDTQYF
13	TRBJ1-1	TRBV2	NA	CASSAGGYTEAFF
14	TRBJ2-1	TRBV2	TRBD2	CASNNGGGSNEQFF
15	TRBJ2-1	TRBV5-5	NA	CASSLVGGAYNEQFF
16	TRBJ2-7	TRBV7-9	NA	CASSPRKLSATYEQYF
14	TRBJ1-2	TRBV6-6	NA	CASSYYGTDYGYTF
16	TRBJ2-2	TRBV14	TRBD2	CASSLPSGSRTGELFF
10	TRBJ2-1	TRBV29-1	NA	CSAELADQFF
17	TRBJ1-1	TRBV4-1	NA	CASSQGIGGYLNTEAFF
13	TRBJ1-1	TRBV5-1	NA	CASSLTENTEAFF